These 19 T cell receptor beta chains came from one sample sequenced in a study of cytomegalovirus exposure and HLA in healthy donors. The PCR employed 60 Vbeta primers together with 13 Jbeta primers. Assay used: immunoSEQ multiplex PCR; TCRdb lists only in-frame clones, some missing. Recorded for this sample: over 100,000 clones. Sample: PBMCs. All receptors derive from a man between 18 and 35 years old in good health and CMV-seronegative.

This chain links TRBV5-1 with TRBJ2-5; 7 positions match TRBD1. Germline V gene lookup returns CDR1 SGHRS and CDR2 YFSETQ. This CDR3 has 15 amino acids. The J segment lost 5 bases and the V segment lost 1 base, leaving 8 bases of the junction unmatched. CDR3 nucleotides: TGCGCCAGCAGCTTGAGTACAGGGGTAGGGGAGACCCAGTACTTC. Protein sequence: CASSLSTGVGETQYF.

This chain joins TRBV9 and TRBJ1-2, with TRBD1 matching over 7 bases. The V and J ends lost 3 bases and 8 bases, in that order; junction bases with no gene match: 4. Germline CDR1 reads SGDLS; CDR2 reads YYNGEE. This CDR3 has 12 residues. The CDR3 sequence is CASSDDRVGYTF. In DNA, the CDR3 is TGTGCCAGCAGCGATGACAGGGTAGGCTACACCTTC. Full variable domain (remainder filled in from reference TRBV9 and TRBJ1-2): DSGVTQTPKHLITATGQRVTLRCSPRSGDLSVYWYQQSLDQGLQFLIQYYNGEERAKGNILERFSAQQFPDLHSELNLSSLELGDSALYFCASSDDRVGYTFGSGTRLTVV.

This chain's CDR3 is CASSASFDGAGRTEAFF. The CDR3 DNA sequence: TGTGCCAGCAGCGCCTCCTTTGACGGGGCGGGGAGGACTGAAGCTTTCTTT. The rearrangement uses TRBV9 and TRBJ1-1; tentatively, D is TRBD1 (5 bases). The CDR3 consists of 17 residues. V lost 3 bases to trimming and J lost 5 bases, with 23 bases between them. Germline loops: CDR1 SGDLS, CDR2 YYNGEE.

The chain couples TRBV28 to TRBJ1-1; 9 positions agree with TRBD1. The CDR3 consists of 14 residues. Germline loops: CDR1 MDHEN, CDR2 SYDVKM. The V and J ends lost 7 bases and 2 bases, in that order; junction bases with no gene match: 5. This CDR3 reads CASNHRGRNTEAFF. CDR3 DNA sequence: TGTGCCAGCAACCACAGGGGGCGAAACACTGAAGCTTTCTTT.

This chain uses TRBV7-8 with TRBJ2-7; D may be TRBD1 (6 bases). The length of the CDR3 is 12 residues. The V and J ends lost 6 bases and 3 bases respectively, with 9 bases between them. Germline V gene lookup returns CDR1 SGHVS and CDR2 FQNEAQ. DNA of the CDR3: TGTGCCAGCAGTCAACAGGGCTACGAGCAGTACTTC. Translating it yields CASSQQGYEQYF.

The chain combines TRBV29-1 with TRBJ1-3; TRBD1 agrees at 10 bases. Per the germline V gene, CDR1 is SQVTM and CDR2 is ANQGSEA. The CDR3 length is 13 residues. J lost 2 bases, V lost 7 bases, and 2 bases had no gene match. The CDR3 nucleotides are TGCAGCGCAGGGACAGGGGCTGGAAACACCATATATTTT. This sequence encodes CSAGTGAGNTIYF.

V and J are TRBV27 and TRBJ1-5; a possible D gene is TRBD1 (5 bases). Germline V gene lookup returns CDR1 MNHEY and CDR2 SMNVEV (reference sequence). The CDR3 has 12 residues. The V gene lost 7 bases and the J gene lost 6 bases, with 10 bases spanning the gap. The CDR3 nucleotides are TGTGCCAGCAAAATCCAGGGTCAGCCCCAGCATTTT. Translated, it gives CASKIQGQPQHF.

CDR3 region: CASKASVHNEQFF. The CDR3 DNA sequence: TGTGCCAGCAAGGCTAGCGTCCACAATGAGCAGTTCTTC. The genes are TRBV27 and TRBJ2-1; D might be TRBD2 (6 bases). The CDR3 extends over 13 amino acids. V lost 7 bases to trimming and J lost 5 bases, with 12 bases between them. Germline V gene data show CDR1 as MNHEY and CDR2 as SMNVEV (reference sequence).

This rearrangement joins TRBV6-1 to TRBJ2-1; 10 bases line up with TRBD2. The CDR3 totals 16 residues. V lost 2 bases, J lost 10 bases, and 11 bases stayed unmatched. The germline V gene encodes CDR1 MNHNS and CDR2 SASEGT. The CDR3 DNA is TGTGCCAGCAGTGAAAATACTAGCGGGACATACCGGGAGCAGTTCTTC. Encoded protein: CASSENTSGTYREQFF.

This rearrangement joins TRBV19 to TRBJ2-3; D is unclear. With 6 bases removed from V and 2 bases from J, the gap between germline ends came to 15 bases. The CDR3 covers 15 residues. Germline V lookup: CDR1 LNHDA, CDR2 SQIVND (reference sequence). The CDR3 spells CASRPPGAHTDTQYF. The CDR3, as DNA: TGTGCCAGTAGACCCCCTGGTGCGCACACAGATACGCAGTATTTT. The complete variable domain, with remaining parts taken from reference TRBV19 and TRBJ2-3, reads DGGITQSPKYLFRKEGQNVTLSCEQNLNHDAMYWYRQDPGQGLRLIYYSQIVNDFQKGDIAEGYSVSREKKESFPLTVTSAQKNPTAFYLCASRPPGAHTDTQYFGPGTRLTVL.

The CDR3 DNA sequence: TGTGCCAGCAGAGGACAGGGAGCCTACAATGAGCAGTTCTTC. It yields the protein CASRGQGAYNEQFF. The chain is built from TRBV6-5 and TRBJ2-1, with 8 bases fitting TRBD1. The length of the CDR3 is 14 residues. Germline CDR1 MNHEY, CDR2 SVGAGI. The ends lost 6 bases at V and 2 bases at J; junction bases unmatched: 3.

The V call is TRBV29-1, the J call TRBJ1-3; TRBD1 matches 7 bases. Trimming at V came to 5 bases and at J to 4 bases, leaving 8 bases not matched to a gene. Germline CDR1 and CDR2: SQVTM and ANQGSEA. The CDR3 totals 14 residues. The CDR3 coding sequence is TGCAGCGTTAACATCGGGACAGCGGGAAACACCATATATTTT. Translating gives CSVNIGTAGNTIYF.

The V call is TRBV4-3, the J call TRBJ2-7; tentative D call: TRBD1 (6 bases). Trimming left V 3 bases short and J 7 bases short, with 19 bases between. The CDR3 length is 15 residues. Per the germline V gene, CDR1 is LGHNA and CDR2 is YSLEER. In DNA, the CDR3 is TGCGCCAGCAGCCATGGTCCAGGGGTCCTACGAGAGCAGTACTTC. This codes for CASSHGPGVLREQYF.

V usage is TRBV19 and J usage is TRBJ1-1; D remains ambiguous. Germline V gene sequence: CDR1 LNHDA, CDR2 SQIVND (reference sequence). The CDR3 has 13 amino acids. V shed 3 bases and J shed 1 base, with 6 bases lying between them. The CDR3 DNA reads as TGTGCCAGTAGTATGAGAGGGAACACTGAAGCTTTCTTT. Its translation is CASSMRGNTEAFF.

With regard to this clone: The junction and the germline gene differ at one end; a read error may be behind it. The chain recombines TRBV7-7 with TRBJ2-1; D remains unclear. The CDR3 is made up of 14 amino acids. Germline CDR1 reads SSHAT; CDR2 reads FNYEAQ (reference sequence). The CDR3 sequence: CASSLDQANDEQFF. The CDR3 bases are TGTGCTAGCAGCTTAGATCAAGCGAATGATGAGCAGTTCTTC.

V and J are TRBV9 and TRBJ1-5; 7 bases map to TRBD1. Per germline, CDR1 SGDLS and CDR2 YYNGEE. The CDR3 spans 15 residues. The V segment lost 3 bases and the J segment 0 bases; nucleotides outside the gene matches: 3. The CDR3 protein is CASSGGTVSNQPQHF. The CDR3 coding sequence is TGTGCCAGCAGCGGGGGGACAGTTAGCAATCAGCCCCAGCATTTT.

This chain connects TRBV5-1 to TRBJ1-1; D is undetermined. The germline V gene encodes CDR1 SGHRS and CDR2 YFSETQ. Trimming left V 2 bases short and J 4 bases short, with 9 bases between. The length of the CDR3 is 13 residues. The CDR3: CASSFSSVTEAFF. The CDR3 bases are TGCGCCAGCAGCTTTTCCAGCGTCACTGAAGCTTTCTTT. Variable domain in full (rest from reference TRBV5-1 and TRBJ1-1): KAGVTQTPRYLIKTRGQQVTLSCSPISGHRSVSWYQQTPGQGLQFLFEYFSETQRNKGNFPGRFSGRQFSNSRSEMNVSTLELGDSALYLCASSFSSVTEAFFGQGTRLTVV.

V gene TRBV14 combines with J gene TRBJ1-1; D is ambiguous. Looked up from germline, CDR1 is SGHDN and CDR2 is FVKESK. V lost 1 base and J lost 0, with 3 bases in between. The CDR3 is 13 residues long. CDR3 sequence reads: CASSQVMNTEAFF. The CDR3 bases are TGTGCCAGCAGCCAAGTCATGAACACTGAAGCTTTCTTT.

V is TRBV13 and J is TRBJ1-4, with 8 bases that match TRBD1. V shed 5 bases and J 8 bases; nucleotides not matched to a gene: 10. This CDR3 region has 15 residues. The germline gives CDR1 PRHDT, CDR2 FYEKMQ (reference sequence). The DNA of the CDR3 is TGTGCCAGCAGCATAAGACAGGGGTGGGGAGAAAAACTGTTTTTT. Its translation: CASSIRQGWGEKLFF.